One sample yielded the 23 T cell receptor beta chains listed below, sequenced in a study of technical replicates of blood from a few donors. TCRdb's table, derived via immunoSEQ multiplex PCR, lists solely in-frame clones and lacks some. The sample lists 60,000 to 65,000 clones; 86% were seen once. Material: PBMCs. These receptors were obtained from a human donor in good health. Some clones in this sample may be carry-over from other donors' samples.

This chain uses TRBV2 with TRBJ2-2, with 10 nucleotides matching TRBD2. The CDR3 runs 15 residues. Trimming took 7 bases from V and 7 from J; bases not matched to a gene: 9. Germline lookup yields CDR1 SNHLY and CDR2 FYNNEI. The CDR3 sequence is CASKEAGGQVGELFF. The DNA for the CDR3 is TGTGCCAGCAAAGAAGCGGGGGGGCAGGTCGGGGAGCTGTTTTTT.

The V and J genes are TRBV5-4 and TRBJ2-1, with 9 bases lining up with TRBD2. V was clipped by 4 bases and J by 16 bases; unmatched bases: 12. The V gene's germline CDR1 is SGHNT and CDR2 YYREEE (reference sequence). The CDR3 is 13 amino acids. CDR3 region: CASSLGASGVLFF. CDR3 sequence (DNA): TGTGCCAGCAGCCTCGGGGCTAGCGGGGTCCTCTTCTTC.

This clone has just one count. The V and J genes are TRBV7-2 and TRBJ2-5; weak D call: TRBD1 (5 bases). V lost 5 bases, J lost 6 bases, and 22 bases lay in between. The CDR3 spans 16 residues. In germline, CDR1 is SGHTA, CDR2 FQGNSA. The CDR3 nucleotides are TGTGCCAGCAGCCTCGGTGTCAGGGAATTCGAGAAGACCCAGTACTTC. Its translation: CASSLGVREFEKTQYF.

DNA of the CDR3: TGCGCCAGCAGCCAAGATTCGGGACTAGACAATGAGCAGTTCTTC. This gives the protein CASSQDSGLDNEQFF. The genes are TRBV4-3 and TRBJ2-1; TRBD2 agrees at 8 bases. The CDR3 loop spans 15 amino acids. Germline CDR1 and CDR2: LGHNA and YSLEER. Unmatched junction bases numbered 3, after V lost 0 bases and J lost 5 bases.

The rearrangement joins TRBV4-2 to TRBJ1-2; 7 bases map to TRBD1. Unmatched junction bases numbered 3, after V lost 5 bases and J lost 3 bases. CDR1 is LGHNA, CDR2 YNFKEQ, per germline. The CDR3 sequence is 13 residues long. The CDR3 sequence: CASSSQGDYGYTF. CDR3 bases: TGTGCCAGCAGCTCCCAGGGGGACTATGGCTACACCTTC.

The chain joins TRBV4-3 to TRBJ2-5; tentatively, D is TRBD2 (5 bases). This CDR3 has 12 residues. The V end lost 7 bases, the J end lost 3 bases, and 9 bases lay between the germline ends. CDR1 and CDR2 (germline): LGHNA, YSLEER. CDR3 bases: TGCGCCAGCAAGCGGTTAGAAGAGACCCAGTACTTC. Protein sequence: CASKRLEETQYF.

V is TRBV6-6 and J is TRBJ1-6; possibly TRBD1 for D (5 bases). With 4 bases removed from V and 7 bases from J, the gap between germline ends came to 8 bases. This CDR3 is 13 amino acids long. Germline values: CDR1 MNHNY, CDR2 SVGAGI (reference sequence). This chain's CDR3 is CASSSSGNSPLHF. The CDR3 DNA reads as TGTGCCAGCAGTTCATCAGGGAATTCACCCCTCCACTTT.

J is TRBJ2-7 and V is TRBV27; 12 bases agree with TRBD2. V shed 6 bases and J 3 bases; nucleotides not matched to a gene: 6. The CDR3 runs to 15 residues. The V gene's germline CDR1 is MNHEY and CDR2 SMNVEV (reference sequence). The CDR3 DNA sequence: TGTGCCAGCAGGCGAAAACTAGCGGGGGGCTACGAGCAGTACTTC. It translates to CASRRKLAGGYEQYF.

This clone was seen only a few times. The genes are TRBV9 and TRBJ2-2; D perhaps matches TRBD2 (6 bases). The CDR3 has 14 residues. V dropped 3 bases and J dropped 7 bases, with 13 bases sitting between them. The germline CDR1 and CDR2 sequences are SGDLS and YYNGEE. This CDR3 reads CASSAGLRSGELFF. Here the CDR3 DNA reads TGTGCCAGCAGCGCGGGACTGCGGAGCGGGGAGCTGTTTTTT.

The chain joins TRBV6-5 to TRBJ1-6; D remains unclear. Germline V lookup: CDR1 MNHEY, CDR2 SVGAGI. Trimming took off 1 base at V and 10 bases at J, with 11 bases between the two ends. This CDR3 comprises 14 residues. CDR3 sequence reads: CASSYLRDGSPLHF. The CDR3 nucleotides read TGTGCCAGCAGTTACTTGAGGGATGGGTCACCCCTCCACTTT.

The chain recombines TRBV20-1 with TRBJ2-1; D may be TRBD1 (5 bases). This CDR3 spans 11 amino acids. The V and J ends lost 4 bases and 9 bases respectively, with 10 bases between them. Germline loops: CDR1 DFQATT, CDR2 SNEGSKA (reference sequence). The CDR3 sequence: CSAIKGSEQFF. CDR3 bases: TGCAGTGCTATTAAGGGGTCTGAGCAGTTCTTC.

The DNA for the CDR3 is TGCAGCGTGGGCCCAGGGGGTTTGGAATCCTATGGCTACACCTTC. Translating gives CSVGPGGLESYGYTF. This chain uses TRBV29-1 with TRBJ1-2; 7 bases match TRBD1. The CDR3 loop spans 15 amino acids. Germline V CDR1 and CDR2: SQVTM, ANQGSEA. V lost 6 bases, J lost 4 bases, and 14 bases stayed unmatched.

CDR3 protein: CASSTREGNQPQHF. The DNA for the CDR3 is TGCGCCAGCTCGACCAGGGAGGGCAATCAGCCCCAGCATTTT. The chain carries TRBV4-1 and TRBJ1-5, with TRBD1 as a possible D gene (5 bases). The CDR3 has 14 amino acids. With 8 bases removed from V and 2 bases from J, the gap between germline ends came to 13 bases. Looked up from germline, CDR1 is MGHRA and CDR2 is YSYEKL.

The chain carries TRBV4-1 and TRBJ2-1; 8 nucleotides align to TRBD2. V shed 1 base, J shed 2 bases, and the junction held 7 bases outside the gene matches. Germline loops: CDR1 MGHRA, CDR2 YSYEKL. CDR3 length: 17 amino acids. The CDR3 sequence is CASSQGLYGRAYNEQFF. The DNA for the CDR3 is TGCGCCAGCAGCCAAGGGTTGTACGGGAGGGCCTACAATGAGCAGTTCTTC.

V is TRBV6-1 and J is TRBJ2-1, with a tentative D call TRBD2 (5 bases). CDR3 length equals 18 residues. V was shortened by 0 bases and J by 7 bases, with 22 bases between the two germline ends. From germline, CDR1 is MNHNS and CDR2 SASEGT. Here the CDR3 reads CASSEARRVGGSGNEQFF. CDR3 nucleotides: TGTGCCAGCAGTGAAGCGAGAAGGGTTGGCGGGTCTGGGAATGAGCAGTTCTTC.

The CDR3 DNA reads TGTGCCAGCCAACTAGCGGGAGATATCCTCACAGATACGCAGTATTTT. Its translation is CASQLAGDILTDTQYF. This sequence joins TRBV7-9 and TRBJ2-3, with 11 bases that match TRBD2. In germline, CDR1 is SEHNR, CDR2 FQNEAQ (reference sequence). J lost 2 bases, V lost 8 bases, and 9 bases had no gene match. The CDR3 length is 16 residues.

CDR3 nucleotides: TGCGCCAGCAGCGGACAGGGAGACACCGGGGAGCTGTTTTTT. Protein product: CASSGQGDTGELFF. The genes are TRBV5-1 and TRBJ2-2; 8 nucleotides agree with TRBD1. From germline, CDR1 is SGHRS and CDR2 YFSETQ. The CDR3 consists of 14 residues. V dropped 4 bases and J dropped 3; count of bases not matched to a gene: 2.

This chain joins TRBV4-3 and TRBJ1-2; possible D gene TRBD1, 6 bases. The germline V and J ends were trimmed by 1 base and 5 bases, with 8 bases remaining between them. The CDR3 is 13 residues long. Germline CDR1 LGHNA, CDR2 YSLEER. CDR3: CASSQGQGYGYTF. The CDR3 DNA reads TGCGCCAGCAGCCAAGGGCAGGGGTATGGCTACACCTTC.

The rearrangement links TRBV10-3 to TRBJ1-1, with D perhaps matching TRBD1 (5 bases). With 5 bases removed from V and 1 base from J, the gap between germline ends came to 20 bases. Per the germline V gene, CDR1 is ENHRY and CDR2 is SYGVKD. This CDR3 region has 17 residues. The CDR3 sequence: CAISRRGFSPSNTEAFF. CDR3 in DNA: TGTGCCATCAGTCGAAGGGGATTCTCCCCTTCGAACACTGAAGCTTTCTTT.

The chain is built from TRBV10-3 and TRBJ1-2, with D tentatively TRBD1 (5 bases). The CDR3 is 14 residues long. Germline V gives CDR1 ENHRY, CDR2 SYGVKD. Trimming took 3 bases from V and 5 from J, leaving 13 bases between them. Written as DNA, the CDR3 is TGTGCCATCAGTGACTCACAGGCGAAATATGGCTACACCTTC. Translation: CAISDSQAKYGYTF.

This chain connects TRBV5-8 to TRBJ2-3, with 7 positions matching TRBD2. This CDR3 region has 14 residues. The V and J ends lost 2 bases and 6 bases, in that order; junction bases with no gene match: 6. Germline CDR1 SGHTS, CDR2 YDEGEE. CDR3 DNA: TGTGCCAGCAGCTTACGGGGGGTACGCGATACGCAGTATTTT. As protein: CASSLRGVRDTQYF.

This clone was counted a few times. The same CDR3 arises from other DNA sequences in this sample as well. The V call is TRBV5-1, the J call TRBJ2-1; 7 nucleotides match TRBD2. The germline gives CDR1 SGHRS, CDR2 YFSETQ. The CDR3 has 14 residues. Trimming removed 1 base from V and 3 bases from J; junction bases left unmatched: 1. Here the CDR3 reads CASSLSGGYNEQFF. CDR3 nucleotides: TGCGCCAGCAGCTTGTCGGGGGGCTACAATGAGCAGTTCTTC.

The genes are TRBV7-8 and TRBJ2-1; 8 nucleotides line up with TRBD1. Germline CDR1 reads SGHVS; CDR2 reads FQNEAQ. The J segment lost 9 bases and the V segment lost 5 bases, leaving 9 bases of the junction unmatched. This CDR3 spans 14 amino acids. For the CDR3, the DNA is TGTGCCAGCAGCCCAACCAGGGGGCTTAGTGAGCAGTTCTTC. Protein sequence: CASSPTRGLSEQFF.